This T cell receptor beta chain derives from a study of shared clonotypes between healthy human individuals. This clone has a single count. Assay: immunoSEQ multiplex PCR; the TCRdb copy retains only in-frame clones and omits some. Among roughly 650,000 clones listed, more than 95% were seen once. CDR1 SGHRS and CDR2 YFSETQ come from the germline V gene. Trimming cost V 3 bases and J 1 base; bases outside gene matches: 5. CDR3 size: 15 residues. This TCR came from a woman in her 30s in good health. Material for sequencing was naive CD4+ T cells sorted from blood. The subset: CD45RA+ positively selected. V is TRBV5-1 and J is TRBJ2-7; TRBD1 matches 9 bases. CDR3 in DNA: TGCGCCAGCAGCTCGGACGGGACAGGGTCCTACGAGCAGTACTTC. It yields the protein CASSSDGTGSYEQYF. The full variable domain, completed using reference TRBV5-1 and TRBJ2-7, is KAGVTQTPRYLIKTRGQQVTLSCSPISGHRSVSWYQQTPGQGLQFLFEYFSETQRNKGNFPGRFSGRQFSNSRSEMNVSTLELGDSALYLCASSSDGTGSYEQYFGPGTRLTVT.